Here is one TCR beta chain with its context. Its antigen is not known. Each sample had two DNA replicates, about 0.47 ug blood or roughly 1.6 ug tissue. TCRdb keeps only in-frame clones here, not all; method: immunoSEQ multiplex PCR. This table holds tens of thousands of clones, about 93% found once. The V and J ends lost 7 bases and 12 bases, in that order; junction bases with no gene match: 14. This CDR3 contains 13 residues. The germline CDR1 and CDR2 sequences are SNHLY and FYNNEI. The data originate from a study of early stage breast cancer tumors. Study-wide results and caveats: Most shared enriched TCRB sequences were commonly generated ones. Compared with adjacent normal breast, tumors showed around 2.5-fold denser, more clonal T cells.

The rearrangement uses TRBV2 and TRBJ1-2; 7 bases fit TRBD1. The sequence was collected from a person aged 70 to 79 with breast cancer. Sequenced: blood. The CDR3 DNA sequence: TGTGCCAGCAAAGTCGGGACAGACGCCCGTGACACCTTC. Translation: CASKVGTDARDTF.